This T cell receptor (beta chain) was recorded in a study of shared clonotypes between healthy human individuals. In the naive CD8 group, cells lacked CD45RO and were positively selected for CCR7, so terminally differentiated effector memory CD45RA+ cells were left out. Only Caucasian adults living in Nashville, Tennessee served as donors. The CDR3 has 14 residues. V dropped 1 base and J dropped 2 bases, with 10 bases sitting between them. The germline gives CDR1 SGHNT, CDR2 YYREEE (reference sequence). Whole-study results and caveats: Genetic and exposure-history diversity was limited by the small donor number.

Researchers divided each subset's genomic DNA evenly across several immunoSEQ plates. The data were produced by immunoSEQ multiplex PCR, yet TCRdb's version contains in-frame clones alone and is incomplete. This sample yields about 680,000 clones, of which about 90% are seen a single time; 20% to 25% belongs to the top ten. Note on this clone: Its target is unknown.

This chain links TRBV5-4 with TRBJ2-7; TRBD2 might be the D (6 bases). The sequence came from a man aged 25-45 years in good health. Sequencing used naive CD8+ T cells sorted from blood. CDR3 DNA: TGTGCCAGCAGCTTGCCGGGAGAGCCCTACGAGCAGTACTTC. This encodes CASSLPGEPYEQYF.